This paragraph covers one T cell receptor (beta chain) sequence. This sample is part of a study of shared clonotypes between healthy human individuals. Sequenced by immunoSEQ multiplex PCR; TCRdb stores in-frame clones only, minus some. The sample holds a few hundred thousand clones; roughly 87% are singletons and the top ten take under 20%. Only Caucasian adults living in Nashville, Tennessee made up the donor group. The sample was memory CD8+ T cells sorted from blood. Documented subset: CD45RO+ cells pooled with CCR7-negative TemRA cells. The clonotype was recovered from a young man in good health.

CDR3 region: CASSQDLDSPLHF. The CDR3 DNA reads TGCGCCAGCAGCCAAGATCTGGATTCACCCCTCCACTTT. The chain couples TRBV4-1 to TRBJ1-6; D not certain. This CDR3 region has 13 residues. Germline CDR1 MGHRA, CDR2 YSYEKL. V was clipped by 0 bases and J by 8 bases, with 5 bases between them.